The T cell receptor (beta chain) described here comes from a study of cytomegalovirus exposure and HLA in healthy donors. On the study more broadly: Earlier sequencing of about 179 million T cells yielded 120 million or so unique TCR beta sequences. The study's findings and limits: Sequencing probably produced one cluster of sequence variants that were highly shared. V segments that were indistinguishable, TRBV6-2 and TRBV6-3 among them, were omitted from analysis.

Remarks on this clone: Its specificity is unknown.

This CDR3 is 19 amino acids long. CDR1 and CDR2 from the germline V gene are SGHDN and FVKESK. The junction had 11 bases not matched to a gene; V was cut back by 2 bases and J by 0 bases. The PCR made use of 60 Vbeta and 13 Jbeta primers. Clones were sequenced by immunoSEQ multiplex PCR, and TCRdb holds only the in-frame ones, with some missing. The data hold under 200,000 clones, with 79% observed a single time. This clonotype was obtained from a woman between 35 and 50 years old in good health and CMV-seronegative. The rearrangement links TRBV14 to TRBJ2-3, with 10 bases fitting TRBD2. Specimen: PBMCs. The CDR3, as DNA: TGTGCCAGCAGCCAAATTAGCGGGGGGCCCTTCTCTAGCACAGATACGCAGTATTTT. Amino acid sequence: CASSQISGGPFSSTDTQYF.